The subject of this entry is one T cell receptor (beta chain). Documented treatment: approximately 18 received Ad26.COV2.S at low or high dose, single or two shots; 5 received placebo; per-sample allocation not given. Samples came from day 63 after the first vaccine or placebo injection. The method was immunoSEQ multiplex PCR; TCRdb's version includes in-frame clones alone and lacks a portion of them. The table has 350,000 to 400,000 clones, around 89% seen once. The sample comes from a study of Ad26.COV2.S vaccination and SARS-CoV-2 variants. Germline-derived CDR1 and CDR2 are SGHVS and FQNEAQ. The CDR3 runs 17 residues. The ends were cut back, 0 bases at V and 3 bases at J, with 15 bases in the middle.

The chain is built from TRBV7-8 and TRBJ1-5, with a weak D call TRBD1 (6 bases). The clonotype was recovered from a person aged 18-60 years who received the Ad26.COV2.S COVID-19 vaccine or a placebo. Sequencing used peripheral blood, obtained in a trial of Ad26.COV2.S vaccine versus placebo. The CDR3 sequence: CASSLAGQYQANQPQHF. The CDR3, as DNA: TGTGCCAGCAGCTTAGCTGGACAGTACCAAGCCAATCAGCCCCAGCATTTT.